The 27 T cell receptor beta chains in this list originate from one sample, sequenced in a study of T cells in localized non-small cell lung cancer. Repertoires were generated with immunoSEQ multiplex PCR, while TCRdb's copy carries only in-frame clones and drops some. The data contain 15,000 to 20,000 clones, about 85% of them seen just once; the ten biggest clones take up about 24%. Sample: peripheral blood, taken before any cancer treatment. These receptors were obtained from a male donor aged 60 or over with stage I lung adenocarcinoma.

This chain's CDR3 is CASRFSTGGETQYF. The CDR3 DNA reads TGTGCCAGCAGATTTTCGACTGGGGGAGAGACCCAGTACTTC. The V and J genes are TRBV27 and TRBJ2-5; tentatively, D is TRBD1 or TRBD2 (5 bases each). CDR3 length: 14 residues. Germline V CDR1 and CDR2: MNHEY, SMNVEV (reference sequence). V lost 6 bases and J 4 bases, leaving 15 bases between the germline ends.

This chain links TRBV7-6 with TRBJ2-5; D not certain. The V end was cut by 4 bases, the J end by 1 base, with 7 bases between. The germline gives CDR1 SGHVS, CDR2 FNYEAQ. This CDR3 comprises 13 residues. The CDR3 bases are TGTGCCAGCAGCTCCTGGACCCAAGAGACCCAGTACTTC. Translation: CASSSWTQETQYF.

The chain links TRBV27 to TRBJ2-1, with a weak D call TRBD2 (6 bases). Per germline, CDR1 MNHEY and CDR2 SMNVEV (reference sequence). The V end was cut by 3 bases, the J end by 1 base, with 13 bases between. CDR3 length: 16 amino acids. Written as DNA, the CDR3 is TGTGCCAGCAGTTTTACCCGGGAGAGGTCCTACAATGAGCAGTTCTTC. It codes for CASSFTRERSYNEQFF.

The chain employs TRBV18 and TRBJ2-2, with TRBD1 identical over 7 bases. V lost 2 bases to trimming and J lost 4 bases; unmatched junction nucleotides: 4. Germline loops: CDR1 KGHSH, CDR2 LQKENI. The CDR3 extends over 15 amino acids. This CDR3 reads CASSPRPGGTGELFF. In nucleotides, the CDR3 is TGTGCCAGCTCACCAAGGCCAGGGGGCACCGGGGAGCTGTTTTTT.

Only one count was recorded for this clone. The V and J genes are TRBV6-1 and TRBJ1-5; TRBD1 matches 7 bases. Germline CDR1 MNHNS, CDR2 SASEGT. There are 18 residues in the CDR3. V trimming: 2 bases; J trimming: 2 bases; junction bases outside the gene matches: 12. This CDR3 reads CASSENTGVGLGNQPQHF. The CDR3 DNA reads TGTGCCAGCAGTGAAAATACAGGGGTCGGTCTGGGCAATCAGCCCCAGCATTTT.

The genes are TRBV6-1 and TRBJ2-3; TRBD2 matches 11 bases. Germline loops: CDR1 MNHNS, CDR2 SASEGT. The CDR3 length is 18 residues. V was clipped by 4 bases and J by 1 base; unmatched bases: 10. The CDR3 loop is CASSVGLAGGGGTDTQYF. DNA of the CDR3: TGTGCCAGCAGTGTTGGACTAGCGGGCGGTGGGGGCACAGATACGCAGTATTTT.

This chain joins TRBV6-5 and TRBJ1-5, with 8 bases fitting TRBD1. CDR1 and CDR2 from the germline V gene are MNHEY and SVGAGI. The junction had 1 base not matched to a gene; V was cut back by 5 bases and J by 1 base. The CDR3 length is 14 residues. The CDR3 region has the DNA TGTGCCAGCAGTCGACAGGGGAGCAATCAGCCCCAGCATTTT. This codes for CASSRQGSNQPQHF.

V is TRBV7-2 and J is TRBJ1-5, with D possibly TRBD1 on 6 matching bases. Germline assignment: CDR1 SGHTA and CDR2 FQGNSA. V lost 2 bases and J lost 7, with 6 bases in between. The CDR3 extends over 12 amino acids. The CDR3: CASSLTGQPQHF. The CDR3 bases are TGTGCCAGCAGCTTAACAGGGCAGCCCCAGCATTTT.

This clone was counted a single time. This rearrangement joins TRBV4-3 to TRBJ2-7; D perhaps matches TRBD1 (5 bases). V was cut by 1 base and J by 2 bases, with 9 bases left in between. The germline gives CDR1 LGHNA, CDR2 YSLEER. There are 14 residues in the CDR3. The CDR3 nucleotides are TGCGCCAGCAGCCAAGTTCAGGGCCCCTACGAGCAGTACTTC. It codes for CASSQVQGPYEQYF.

V is TRBV5-4 and J is TRBJ2-5; D remains unclear. CDR1 is SGHNT, CDR2 YYREEE, per germline (reference sequence). This CDR3 is built from 12 residues. V lost 4 bases, J lost 5 bases, and 9 bases lay in between. The CDR3 DNA reads as TGTGCCAGCAGCGGAACTGAGGAGACCCAGTACTTC. Protein: CASSGTEETQYF. Full variable domain (remainder filled in from reference TRBV5-4 and TRBJ2-5): ETGVTQSPTHLIKTRGQQVTLRCSSQSGHNTVSWYQQALGQGPQFIFQYYREEENGRGNFPPRFSGLQFPNYSSELNVNALELDDSALYLCASSGTEETQYFGPGTRLLVL.

The chain is built from TRBV5-1 and TRBJ1-1, with D possibly TRBD1 on 6 matching bases. Deletions cut 5 bases from V and 3 bases from J, with 11 bases between. CDR3 length equals 13 residues. Germline CDR1 SGHRS, CDR2 YFSETQ. CDR3 protein: CASSWTEDTEAFF. The CDR3 region has the DNA TGCGCCAGCAGTTGGACAGAAGACACTGAAGCTTTCTTT.

The chain has TRBV19 and TRBJ2-6; 7 bases fit TRBD1. The CDR3 extends over 18 amino acids. V dropped 2 bases and J dropped 3; count of bases not matched to a gene: 10. From germline, CDR1 is LNHDA and CDR2 SQIVND (reference sequence). DNA of the CDR3: TGTGCCAGTAGTATAATGGGACAGTTCCCCAATGGGGCCAACGTCCTGACTTTC. Amino acids: CASSIMGQFPNGANVLTF.

The rearrangement links TRBV10-2 to TRBJ1-5, with no clear D. The CDR3 loop spans 15 amino acids. Trimming left V 7 bases short and J 7 bases short, with 20 bases between. From germline, CDR1 is WSHSY and CDR2 SAAADI. As DNA, the CDR3 is TGCGCCAGCACCGGAGATAGGGAGCGTGGACAGCCCCAGCATTTT. Residues: CASTGDRERGQPQHF.

V usage is TRBV6-5 and J usage is TRBJ1-1; unclear D gene. V dropped 4 bases and J dropped 1 base, with 10 bases sitting between them. The germline V gene encodes CDR1 MNHEY and CDR2 SVGAGI. This CDR3 has 14 residues. CDR3 amino acids: CASSSRTGNTEAFF. As DNA, the CDR3 is TGTGCCAGCAGTTCCCGGACGGGGAACACTGAAGCTTTCTTT.

The chain carries TRBV15 and TRBJ2-3; D is undetermined. Per germline, CDR1 LNHNV and CDR2 YYDKDF (reference sequence). The V gene lost 7 bases and the J gene lost 4 bases, with 15 bases spanning the gap. The length of the CDR3 is 14 residues. The CDR3, as DNA: TGTGCCACCAAAAAGGGCCCGAGCGCAGATACGCAGTATTTT. Residues: CATKKGPSADTQYF.

This chain links TRBV4-2 with TRBJ2-3, with TRBD2 as a possible D gene (6 bases). Germline assignment: CDR1 LGHNA and CDR2 YNFKEQ. V lost 4 bases to trimming and J lost 0 bases, with 11 bases between them. This CDR3 is 15 amino acids long. The CDR3 bases are TGTGCCAGCAGCCGCCGGGAGTCTAGCACAGATACGCAGTATTTT. Protein sequence: CASSRRESSTDTQYF.

This clone was seen only a few times. V and J are TRBV27 and TRBJ1-5, with no clear D. Trimming cost V 3 bases and J 6 bases, with 9 bases left between them. This CDR3 is built from 13 residues. Germline lookup yields CDR1 MNHEY and CDR2 SMNVEV (reference sequence). The CDR3 coding sequence is TGTGCCAGCAGTTTCTCGGGTTTTCAGCCCCAGCATTTT. Its translation is CASSFSGFQPQHF.

This clone was seen once. The gene calls are TRBV19 and TRBJ1-5; 8 bases fit TRBD1. Germline values: CDR1 LNHDA, CDR2 SQIVND (reference sequence). This CDR3 contains 15 residues. Losses at the gene ends were 4 bases for V and 7 bases for J; bases not matched to a gene: 9. The CDR3 protein is CASSTFQGARQPQHF. The CDR3 DNA sequence: TGTGCCAGTAGTACCTTCCAGGGGGCCCGGCAGCCCCAGCATTTT.

Points on this clone: A read error may produce the germline difference seen at one junction end. The chain carries TRBV7-7 and TRBJ1-6; no clear D. This CDR3 has 17 amino acids. Germline V gene sequence: CDR1 SSHAT, CDR2 FNYEAQ (reference sequence). In DNA, the CDR3 is TGTGCTAGCAGCTTAGATCTCAGGCCTCGAGAGGCTTCACCCCTCCACTTT. This gives the protein CASSLDLRPREASPLHF.

The chain employs TRBV27 and TRBJ2-5, with D maybe TRBD2 (5 bases). Germline CDR1 MNHEY, CDR2 SMNVEV (reference sequence). V lost 4 bases, J lost 3 bases, and 15 bases lay in between. The CDR3 length is 15 residues. The CDR3 reads CASSSHRAEKETQYF. The CDR3 DNA reads as TGTGCCAGCAGTTCACACCGAGCGGAGAAAGAGACCCAGTACTTC.

CDR3 DNA sequence: TGTGCCAGCAGCCCGGGCCGCGGCAGCACAGATACGCAGTATTTT. It encodes CASSPGRGSTDTQYF. The V call is TRBV5-4, the J call TRBJ2-3, with unresolved D. The CDR3 runs 15 residues. Between the trimmed V and J ends, which lost 4 bases and 0 bases, there was a span of 12 bases. Per the germline V gene, CDR1 is SGHNT and CDR2 is YYREEE (reference sequence).

This rearrangement joins TRBV12-2 to TRBJ2-3; the table calls TRBD1, which could not be checked here. TRBV12-2 is tagged as a pseudogene. There are 17 residues in the CDR3. As DNA, the CDR3 is TGTGCAAGTCGCCCTGGGGACAGGGGAGCTGTGGGAGATACGCAGTATTTT. Amino acids: CASRPGDRGAVGDTQYF.

This chain uses TRBV14 with TRBJ1-6, with D uncertain. Per the germline V gene, CDR1 is SGHDN and CDR2 is FVKESK. This CDR3 contains 13 residues. The V and J ends lost 0 bases and 8 bases respectively, with 5 bases between them. CDR3 DNA sequence: TGTGCCAGCAGCCAAGAAGGGTATTCACCCCTCCACTTT. It codes for CASSQEGYSPLHF. The variable domain in full, with the rest retrieved from reference TRBV14 and TRBJ1-6, is EAGVTQFPSHSVIEKGQTVTLRCDPISGHDNLYWYRRVMGKEIKFLLHFVKESKQDESGMPNNRFLAERTGGTYSTLKVQPAELEDSGVYFCASSQEGYSPLHFGNGTRLTVT.

CDR3 bases: TGTGCCAGCGAGCTTAGAGACGAGGTAGCGCAACGCCGCACAGATACGCAGTATTTT. Protein: CASELRDEVAQRRTDTQYF. V is TRBV7-8 and J is TRBJ2-3; TRBD2 is a possible D gene (5 bases). The CDR3 loop spans 19 amino acids. CDR1 and CDR2 (germline): SGHVS, FQNEAQ. V was pared by 8 bases and J by 1 base, with 28 bases between.

This clone has more than one count but fewer than ten. This chain links TRBV6-4 with TRBJ1-1, with 9 bases fitting TRBD1. The CDR3 is 16 amino acids. CDR1 is MRHNA, CDR2 SNTAGT, per germline. J lost 5 bases, V lost 5 bases, and 12 bases had no gene match. CDR3 coding DNA: TGTGCCAGCAGTAAAGGACCGGGACAGGGTATGACTGAAGCTTTCTTT. As protein: CASSKGPGQGMTEAFF.

The chain combines TRBV4-2 with TRBJ1-3, with a possible D match to TRBD1 (6 bases). Trimming cost V 0 bases and J 8 bases, with 17 bases left between them. Germline V CDR1 and CDR2: LGHNA, YNFKEQ. The CDR3 covers 16 residues. The CDR3 bases are TGTGCCAGCAGCCAAGATGTTGGGGGGACATTTGACACCATATATTTT. Translating gives CASSQDVGGTFDTIYF.

The rearrangement links TRBV10-2 to TRBJ1-5; 12 bases are a match to TRBD1. J lost 5 bases, V lost 6 bases, and 2 bases had no gene match. Germline CDR1 WSHSY, CDR2 SAAADI. There are 14 residues in the CDR3. CDR3 nucleotides: TGCGCCAGCAGAGGGACAGGGGGCGATCAGCCCCAGCATTTT. As protein: CASRGTGGDQPQHF.